This TCR beta chain was recovered during a study of shared clonotypes between healthy human individuals. Study-wide context: Each donor had three CD4 naive, three CD4 memory, two CD8 naive and one CD8 memory plate.

Trimming left V 6 bases short and J 2 bases short, with 13 bases between. The CDR3 is 14 residues long. The V gene's germline CDR1 is LGHNT and CDR2 FRNRAP. Deep-level settings were used for running the assay. Sequencing used immunoSEQ multiplex PCR; TCRdb keeps in-frame clones, though not all of them. The sample yields about 2.3 million clones, roughly 90% seen once. Sequenced material: naive CD4+ T cells from PBMCs. Indicated subset: CD45RA+ positively selected. The chain combines TRBV12-5 with TRBJ2-5, with D possibly TRBD2 on 6 matching bases. The receptor was derived from a man in his late teens or twenties in good health. Some clones in this sample may be carry-over from other donors' samples. Written as DNA, the CDR3 is TGTGCTAGTGGGGAGGGACGGGTACAAGAGACCCAGTACTTC. Its translation is CASGEGRVQETQYF.